Sequencing of this TCR beta chain was carried out in a study of neurological immune-mediated disorders. Overall study findings and caveats: Grouping of repertoires by phylogeny put those of 18 of 34 multiple sclerosis patients into a single related-CDR3 cluster, a possible signature.

Germline V CDR1 and CDR2: SGHVS, FQNEAQ. The CDR3 consists of 15 residues. The ends lost 5 bases at V and 2 bases at J; junction bases unmatched: 7. At least ten counts were recorded for this clonotype. Its matching antigen is unknown. TCRdb itself ran the 5' RACE reads through MiXCR, one entry per CDR3 protein. Seen here are some 70,000 distinct CDR3 sequences, less than 5.5% observed once, and the top ten hold around 7%. The sequence came from a man aged 25 to 45 with multiple sclerosis. What was sequenced was PBMCs. This sequence joins TRBV7-8 and TRBJ1-2; 8 nucleotides agree with TRBD1. CDR3 DNA sequence: TGTGCCAGCAGCATCAGGGACAGGCGGAACTATGGCTACACCTTC. The encoded protein is CASSIRDRRNYGYTF.